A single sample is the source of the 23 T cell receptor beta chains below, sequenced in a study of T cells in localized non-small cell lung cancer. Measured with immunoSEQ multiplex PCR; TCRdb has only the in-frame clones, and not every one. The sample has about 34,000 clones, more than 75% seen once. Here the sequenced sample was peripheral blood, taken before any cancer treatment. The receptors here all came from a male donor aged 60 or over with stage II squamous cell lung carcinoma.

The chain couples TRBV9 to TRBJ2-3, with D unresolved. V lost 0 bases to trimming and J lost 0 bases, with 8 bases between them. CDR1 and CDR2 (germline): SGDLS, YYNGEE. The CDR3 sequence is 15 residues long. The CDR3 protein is CASSVEERSTDTQYF. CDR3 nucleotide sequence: TGTGCCAGCAGCGTAGAAGAGCGTAGCACAGATACGCAGTATTTT. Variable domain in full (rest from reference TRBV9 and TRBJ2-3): DSGVTQTPKHLITATGQRVTLRCSPRSGDLSVYWYQQSLDQGLQFLIQYYNGEERAKGNILERFSAQQFPDLHSELNLSSLELGDSALYFCASSVEERSTDTQYFGPGTRLTVL.

CDR3 sequence (DNA): TGTGCCAGTAGTATGGGCCTTTTCGGGCAGCTCAATCAGCCCCAGCATTTT. Translating gives CASSMGLFGQLNQPQHF. This chain uses TRBV19 with TRBJ1-5; D gene unclear. In germline, CDR1 is LNHDA, CDR2 SQIVND (reference sequence). This CDR3 comprises 17 residues. V was cut by 3 bases and J by 3 bases, with 18 bases left in between.

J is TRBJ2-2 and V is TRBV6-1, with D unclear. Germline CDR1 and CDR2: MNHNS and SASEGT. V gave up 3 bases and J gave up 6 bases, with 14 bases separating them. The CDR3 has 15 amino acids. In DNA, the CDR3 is TGTGCCAGCAGTGAGCCGCCGGGCGAGCCCGGGGAGCTGTTTTTT. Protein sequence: CASSEPPGEPGELFF.

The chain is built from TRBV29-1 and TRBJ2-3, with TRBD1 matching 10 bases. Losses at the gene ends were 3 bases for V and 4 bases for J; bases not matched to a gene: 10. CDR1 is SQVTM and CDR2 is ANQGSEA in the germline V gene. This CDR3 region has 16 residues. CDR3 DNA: TGCAGCGTTGAGGGACAGGGGCCGCGGGTGGCAGATACGCAGTATTTT. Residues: CSVEGQGPRVADTQYF.

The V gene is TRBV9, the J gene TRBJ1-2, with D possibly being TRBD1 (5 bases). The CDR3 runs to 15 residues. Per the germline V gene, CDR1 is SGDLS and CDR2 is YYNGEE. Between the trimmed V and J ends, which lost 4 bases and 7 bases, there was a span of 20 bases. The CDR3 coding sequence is TGTGCCAGCAGCCCGCGACAGAGCTCCTACTCTGGCTACACCTTC. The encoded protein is CASSPRQSSYSGYTF.

CDR3 nucleotides: TGTGCCACCAGCAGAGATCTGCGGGTCTCAGGGACAGGGAGCTCCTACGAGCAGTACTTC. Translating it yields CATSRDLRVSGTGSSYEQYF. The chain has TRBV15 and TRBJ2-7, with 9 bases that match TRBD1. This CDR3 region has 20 residues. Germline V gives CDR1 LNHNV, CDR2 YYDKDF (reference sequence). V was pared by 0 bases and J by 0 bases, with 15 bases of the junction left unmatched. Supplemented by reference TRBV15 and TRBJ2-7, the full variable domain reads DAMVIQNPRYQVTQFGKPVTLSCSQTLNHNVMYWYQQKSSQAPKLLFHYYDKDFNNEADTPDNFQSRRPNTSFCFLDIRSPGLGDTAMYLCATSRDLRVSGTGSSYEQYFGPGTRLTVT.

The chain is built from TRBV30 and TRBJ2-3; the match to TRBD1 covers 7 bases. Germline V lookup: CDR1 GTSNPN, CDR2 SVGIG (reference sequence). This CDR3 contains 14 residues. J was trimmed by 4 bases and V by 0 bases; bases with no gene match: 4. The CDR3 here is CAWSVQGDADTQYF. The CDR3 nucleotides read TGTGCCTGGAGTGTTCAGGGGGATGCAGATACGCAGTATTTT.

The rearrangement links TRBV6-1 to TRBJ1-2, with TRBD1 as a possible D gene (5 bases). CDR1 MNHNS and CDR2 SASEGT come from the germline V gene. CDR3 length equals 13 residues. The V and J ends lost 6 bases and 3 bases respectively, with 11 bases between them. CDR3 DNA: TGTGCCAGCAGCCAACAGGATTACTATGGCTACACCTTC. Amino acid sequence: CASSQQDYYGYTF.

The CDR3 spells CAISGRSSGVNEQFF. The CDR3 bases are TGTGCCATCAGTGGAAGAAGTAGCGGGGTCAATGAGCAGTTCTTC. This rearrangement joins TRBV10-3 to TRBJ2-1, with 8 positions matching TRBD2. Germline trimming cut 4 bases from V and 6 bases from J; bases unmatched to any gene: 8. This CDR3 is 15 amino acids long. CDR1 is ENHRY and CDR2 is SYGVKD in the germline V gene.

CDR3 residues: CSVALNRRRSYEQYF. The CDR3 DNA is TGCAGCGTCGCCTTGAACAGACGGAGGAGCTACGAGCAGTACTTC. The V and J genes are TRBV29-1 and TRBJ2-7; D perhaps matches TRBD2 (5 bases). The V end lost 6 bases, the J end lost 3 bases, and 21 bases lay between the germline ends. The germline CDR1 and CDR2 sequences are SQVTM and ANQGSEA. The CDR3 is 15 residues long.

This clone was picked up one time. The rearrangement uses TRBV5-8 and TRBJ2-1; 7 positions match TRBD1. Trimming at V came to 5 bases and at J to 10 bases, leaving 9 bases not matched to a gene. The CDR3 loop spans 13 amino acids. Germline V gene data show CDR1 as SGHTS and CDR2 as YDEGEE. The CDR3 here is CASRGTAILEQFF. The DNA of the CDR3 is TGTGCCAGCAGGGGGACAGCTATCCTAGAGCAGTTCTTC.

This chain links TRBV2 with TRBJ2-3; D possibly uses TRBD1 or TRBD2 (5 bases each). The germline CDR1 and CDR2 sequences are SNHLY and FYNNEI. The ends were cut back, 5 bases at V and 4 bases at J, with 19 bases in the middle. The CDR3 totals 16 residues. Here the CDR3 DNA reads TGTGCCAGCAGTCCAGACTCCTGGGGGAGCGCAGATACGCAGTATTTT. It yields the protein CASSPDSWGSADTQYF. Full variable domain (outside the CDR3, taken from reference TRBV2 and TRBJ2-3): EPEVTQTPSHQVTQMGQEVILRCVPISNHLYFYWYRQILGQKVEFLVSFYNNEISEKSEIFDDQFSVERPDGSNFTLKIRSTKLEDSAMYFCASSPDSWGSADTQYFGPGTRLTVL.

The DNA of the CDR3 is TGTGCCAGCAGTGAGATGACAGGGAGCTCCTACGAGCAGTACTTC. Its translation: CASSEMTGSSYEQYF. The genes are TRBV2 and TRBJ2-7; 7 bases fit TRBD1. This CDR3 is built from 15 residues. With V trimmed by 3 bases and J by 0 bases, 5 bases remained unmatched. Looked up from germline, CDR1 is SNHLY and CDR2 is FYNNEI. The full variable domain, rest sourced from reference TRBV2 and TRBJ2-7, is EPEVTQTPSHQVTQMGQEVILRCVPISNHLYFYWYRQILGQKVEFLVSFYNNEISEKSEIFDDQFSVERPDGSNFTLKIRSTKLEDSAMYFCASSEMTGSSYEQYFGPGTRLTVT.

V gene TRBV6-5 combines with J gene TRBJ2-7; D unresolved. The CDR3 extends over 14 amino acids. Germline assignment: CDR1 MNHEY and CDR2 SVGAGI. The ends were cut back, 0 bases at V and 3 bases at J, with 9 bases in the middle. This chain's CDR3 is CASSYSLGYYEQYF. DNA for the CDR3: TGTGCCAGCAGTTACTCGTTGGGGTACTACGAGCAGTACTTC.

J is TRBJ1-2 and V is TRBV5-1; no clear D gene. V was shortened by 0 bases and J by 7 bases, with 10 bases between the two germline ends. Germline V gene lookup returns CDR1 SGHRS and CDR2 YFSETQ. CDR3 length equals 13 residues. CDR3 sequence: CASSLDGISGYTF. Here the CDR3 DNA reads TGCGCCAGCAGCTTGGACGGGATCAGTGGCTACACCTTC.

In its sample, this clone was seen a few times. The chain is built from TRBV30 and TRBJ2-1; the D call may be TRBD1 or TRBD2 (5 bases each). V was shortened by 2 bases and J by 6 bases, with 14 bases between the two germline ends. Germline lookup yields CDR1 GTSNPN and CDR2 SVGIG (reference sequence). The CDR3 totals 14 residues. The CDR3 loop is CAWSPGTPINEQFF. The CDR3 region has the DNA TGTGCCTGGAGTCCCGGGACCCCCATCAATGAGCAGTTCTTC.

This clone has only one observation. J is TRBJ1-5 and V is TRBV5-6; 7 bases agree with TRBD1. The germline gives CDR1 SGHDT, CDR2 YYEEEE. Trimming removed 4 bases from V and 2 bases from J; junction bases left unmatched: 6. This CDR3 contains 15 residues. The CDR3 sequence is CASSQTGKGNQPQHF. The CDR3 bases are TGTGCCAGCAGCCAGACAGGGAAGGGCAATCAGCCCCAGCATTTT.

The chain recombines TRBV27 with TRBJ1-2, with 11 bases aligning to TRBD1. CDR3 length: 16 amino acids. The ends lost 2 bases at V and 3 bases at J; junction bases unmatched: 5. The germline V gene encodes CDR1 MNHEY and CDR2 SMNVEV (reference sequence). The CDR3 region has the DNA TGTGCCAGCAGTTTACGGACAGGGGGCGTTCACTATGGCTACACCTTC. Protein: CASSLRTGGVHYGYTF.

Here the CDR3 DNA reads TGTGCCAGCAGCCCTCGGGGAACGGCGAACACTGAAGCTTTCTTT. Protein sequence: CASSPRGTANTEAFF. The chain joins TRBV5-4 to TRBJ1-1; the D is unclear. CDR1 and CDR2 (germline): SGHNT, YYREEE (reference sequence). Trimming cost V 4 bases and J 1 base, with 14 bases left between them. CDR3 size: 15 residues.

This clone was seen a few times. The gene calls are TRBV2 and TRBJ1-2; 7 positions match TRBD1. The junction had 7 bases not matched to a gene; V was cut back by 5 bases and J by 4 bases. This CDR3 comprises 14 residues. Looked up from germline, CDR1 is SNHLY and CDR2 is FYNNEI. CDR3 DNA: TGTGCCAGCAGTCTACAGGGGCTGGTCTATGGCTACACCTTC. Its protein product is CASSLQGLVYGYTF.

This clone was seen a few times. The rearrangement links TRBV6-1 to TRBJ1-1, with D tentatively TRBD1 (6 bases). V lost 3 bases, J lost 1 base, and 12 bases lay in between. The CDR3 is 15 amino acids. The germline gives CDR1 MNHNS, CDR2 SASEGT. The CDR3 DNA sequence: TGTGCCAGCAGTGATATGGGGGCGGCGAACACTGAAGCTTTCTTT. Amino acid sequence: CASSDMGAANTEAFF.

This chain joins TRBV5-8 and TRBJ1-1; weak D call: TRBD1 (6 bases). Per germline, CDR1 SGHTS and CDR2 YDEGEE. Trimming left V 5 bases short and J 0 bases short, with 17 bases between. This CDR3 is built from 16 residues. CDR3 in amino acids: CASSGAGWDMNTEAFF. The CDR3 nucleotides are TGTGCCAGCAGTGGGGCTGGTTGGGACATGAACACTGAAGCTTTCTTT.

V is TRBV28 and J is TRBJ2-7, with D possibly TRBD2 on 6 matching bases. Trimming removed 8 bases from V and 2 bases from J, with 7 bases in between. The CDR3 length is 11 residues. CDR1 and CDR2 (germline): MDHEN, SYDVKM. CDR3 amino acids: CASAGTYEQYF. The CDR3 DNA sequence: TGTGCCAGCGCGGGAACCTACGAGCAGTACTTC.